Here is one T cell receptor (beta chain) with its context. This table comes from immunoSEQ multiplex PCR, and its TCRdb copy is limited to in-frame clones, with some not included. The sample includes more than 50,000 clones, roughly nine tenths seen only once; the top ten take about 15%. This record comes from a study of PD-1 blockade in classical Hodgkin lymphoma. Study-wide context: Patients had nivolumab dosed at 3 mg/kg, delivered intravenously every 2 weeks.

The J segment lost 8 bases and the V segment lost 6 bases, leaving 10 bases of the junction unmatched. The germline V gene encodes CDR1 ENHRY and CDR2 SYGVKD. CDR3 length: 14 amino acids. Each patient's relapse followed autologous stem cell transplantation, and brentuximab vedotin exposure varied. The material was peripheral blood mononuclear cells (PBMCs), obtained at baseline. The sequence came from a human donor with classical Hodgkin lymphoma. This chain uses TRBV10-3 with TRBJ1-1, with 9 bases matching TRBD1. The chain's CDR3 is CAIREGTGLLEAFF. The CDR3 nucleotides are TGTGCCATCAGGGAAGGGACAGGGCTTCTAGAAGCTTTCTTT.